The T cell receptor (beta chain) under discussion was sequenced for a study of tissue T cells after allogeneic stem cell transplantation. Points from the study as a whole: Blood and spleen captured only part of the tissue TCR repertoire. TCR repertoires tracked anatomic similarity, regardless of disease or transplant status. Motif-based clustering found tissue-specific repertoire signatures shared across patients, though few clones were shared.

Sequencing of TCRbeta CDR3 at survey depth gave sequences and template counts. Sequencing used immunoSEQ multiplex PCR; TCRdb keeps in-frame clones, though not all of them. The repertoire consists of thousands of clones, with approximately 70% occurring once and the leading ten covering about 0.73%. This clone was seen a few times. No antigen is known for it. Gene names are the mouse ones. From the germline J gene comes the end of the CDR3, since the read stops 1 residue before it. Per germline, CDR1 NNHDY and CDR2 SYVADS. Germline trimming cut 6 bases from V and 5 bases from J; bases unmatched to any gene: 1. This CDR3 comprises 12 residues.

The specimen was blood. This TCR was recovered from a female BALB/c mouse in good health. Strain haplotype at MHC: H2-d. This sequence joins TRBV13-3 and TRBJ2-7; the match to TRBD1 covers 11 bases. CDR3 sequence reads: CASKDRGHEQYF. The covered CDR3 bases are TGTGCCAGCAAGGACAGGGGGCATGAACAGTAC.